These 8 T cell receptor beta chains were all obtained from the same sample, sequenced in a study of human T cells and chemical hapten exposure. Time point meaning: patch test 2, 6 weeks after DPC sensitization. Treatment given: therapeutic diphenylcyclopropenone sensitization with weekly scalp DPC. One entry per CDR3 protein, called by TCRdb with MiXCR from the RACE reads. The repertoire has about 94,000 distinct CDR3 sequences, around 9.3% of them found once; the top ten carry about 2%. The source was whole blood, collected in connection with sensitization to the hapten diphenylcyclopropenone (DPC). The receptors originated from a woman aged 40 to 50 with alopecia areata. Some clones in this sample may be carry-over from other donors' samples.

This clonotype was recorded a few times. The V gene is TRBV2, the J gene TRBJ2-2, with D unresolved. The V gene lost 7 bases and the J gene lost 5 bases, with 8 bases spanning the gap. Germline V gives CDR1 SNHLY, CDR2 FYNNEI. The CDR3 totals 12 residues. In DNA form, the CDR3 reads TGTGCCAGCACCAGGAAGACCGGGGAGCTGTTTTTT. Translated: CASTRKTGELFF.

This clonotype occurred a few times. The chain couples TRBV13 to TRBJ2-6; D is perhaps TRBD2 (5 bases). This CDR3 is 18 amino acids long. The germline V gene has CDR1 PRHDT and CDR2 FYEKMQ (reference sequence). V lost 0 bases, J lost 0 bases, and 12 bases lay in between. In DNA form, the CDR3 reads TGTGCCAGCAGCTTAGGGAGGGTTCACCGCTCTGGGGCCAACGTCCTGACTTTC. As protein: CASSLGRVHRSGANVLTF.

At least ten counts were recorded for this clonotype. This sequence joins TRBV6-2 or TRBV6-3 and TRBJ2-7, with 7 bases that match TRBD2. The germline V gene has CDR1 MNHEY and CDR2 SVGEGT. This CDR3 contains 15 residues. V lost 3 bases and J lost 6; bases outside the gene matches: 11. The CDR3 region has the DNA TGTGCCAGCAGTTATCCTAGGGAGGGCCACTTCGAGCAGTACTTC. Protein: CASSYPREGHFEQYF.

There are many counts of this clonotype. CDR3 nucleotides: TGCGCCAGCAGCTCTTCGGGCTCGGGGGCTTTCTTT. Protein: CASSSSGSGAFF. This sequence joins TRBV4-1 and TRBJ1-1, with D unclear. V was pared by 5 bases and J by 11 bases, with 15 bases between. There are 12 residues in the CDR3. The germline gives CDR1 MGHRA, CDR2 YSYEKL.

This clonotype was picked up a small number of times. The V call is TRBV7-2, the J call TRBJ2-1; a possible D gene is TRBD1 (5 bases). This CDR3 comprises 13 residues. Germline lookup yields CDR1 SGHTA and CDR2 FQGNSA. The V and J ends lost 4 bases and 9 bases respectively, with 13 bases between them. Here the CDR3 reads CASSSTTGAEQFF. Written as DNA, the CDR3 is TGTGCCAGCAGCTCAACGACTGGGGCTGAGCAGTTCTTC.

The chain couples TRBV28 to TRBJ1-1; tentatively, D is TRBD1 (6 bases). V was cut by 5 bases and J by 8 bases, with 9 bases left in between. Per the germline V gene, CDR1 is MDHEN and CDR2 is SYDVKM. The CDR3 is made up of 11 amino acids. Here the CDR3 DNA reads TGTGCCAGCAGTATCACAGGGGAAGCTTTCTTT. Amino acids: CASSITGEAFF.

Comment on this clonotype: A much more abundant neighbour one base away suggests this may be a read error. The genes are TRBV20-1 and TRBJ2-7; 7 nucleotides line up with TRBD1. J lost 12 bases, V lost 5 bases, and 13 bases had no gene match. There are 12 residues in the CDR3. The V gene's germline CDR1 is DFQATT and CDR2 SNEGSKA (reference sequence). CDR3 sequence reads: CSASRQGSTGYF. DNA of the CDR3: TGCAGTGCTTCTCGACAGGGCTCTACTGGGTACTTC.

This clonotype has a count of ten or more. The genes are TRBV14 and TRBJ1-1; TRBD1 matches 7 bases. The CDR3 contains 19 residues. The V and J ends lost 3 bases and 0 bases, in that order; junction bases with no gene match: 16. Germline V lookup: CDR1 SGHDN, CDR2 FVKESK. The CDR3 protein is CASSHLRGTAYSMNTEAFF. The CDR3 coding sequence is TGTGCCAGCAGCCATCTCCGTGGGACAGCCTACAGCATGAACACTGAAGCTTTCTTT.